The 8 T cell receptor beta chains in this list originate from one sample, sequenced in a study of persistence of HIV-infected CD4 T cells. The immunoSEQ assay was version 4, run in survey mode. Sequenced by immunoSEQ multiplex PCR; TCRdb stores in-frame clones only, minus some. The profile shows fewer than 35,000 clones, 65% to 75% of them singletons. Their recognized antigens are unknown. Cells were stimulated with overlapping HIV-1 Gag 15-mer peptides. CD4+ T cells upregulating both CD40 ligand and CD69 were sorted as responding cells. The material sequenced was CD4+ T cells sorted from PBMCs after approximately 19-hour stimulation, taken from a patient who received antiretroviral therapy. All receptors come from an adult man with HIV who was CMV-seropositive.

This chain uses TRBV18 with TRBJ1-1; no reliable D call. The CDR3 extends over 15 amino acids. Deletions cut 4 bases from V and 0 bases from J, with 12 bases between. Germline CDR1 KGHSH, CDR2 LQKENI. Here the CDR3 DNA reads TGTGCCAGCTCACGTCCAGAAGACATGAACACTGAAGCTTTCTTT. Translation: CASSRPEDMNTEAFF.

By share, this clone ranks as medium-sized (0.01 to 0.1%). The chain joins TRBV11-2 to TRBJ1-1, with D uncertain. V was pared by 0 bases and J by 1 base, with 18 bases between. CDR3 length: 18 residues. From germline, CDR1 is SGHAT and CDR2 FQNNGV. The CDR3 nucleotides are TGTGCCAGCAGCTTAGAAGGTTCTCGGAGTAGAGGGAACACTGAAGCTTTCTTT. Its protein product is CASSLEGSRSRGNTEAFF.

This clone has just one count. This sequence joins TRBV7-8 and TRBJ1-6, with D hard to call. V was shortened by 7 bases and J by 7 bases, with 14 bases between the two germline ends. The CDR3 has 14 amino acids. Germline CDR1 reads SGHVS; CDR2 reads FQNEAQ. The CDR3 region has the DNA TGTGCCAGCACAGCAGCAGTCGGGAATTCACCCCTCCACTTT. This translates into CASTAAVGNSPLHF. Based on the CDR3 plus reference TRBV7-8 and TRBJ1-6, the full variable domain is GAGVSQSPRYKVAKRGQDVALRCDPISGHVSLFWYQQALGQGPEFLTYFQNEAQLDKSGLPSDRFFAERPEGSVSTLKIQRTQQEDSAVYLCASTAAVGNSPLHFGNGTRLTVT.

The gene calls are TRBV19 and TRBJ2-7, with 9 positions matching TRBD2. Germline V gene lookup returns CDR1 LNHDA and CDR2 SQIVND (reference sequence). V was clipped by 2 bases and J by 4 bases; unmatched bases: 6. The CDR3 covers 15 residues. The CDR3 region is CASSIQAGGRYEQYF. The CDR3 nucleotides are TGTGCCAGTAGTATACAAGCGGGGGGACGTTACGAGCAGTACTTC.

This clone turned up a few times. The rearrangement joins TRBV2 to TRBJ1-2; no clear D gene. V was shortened by 4 bases and J by 4 bases, with 10 bases between the two germline ends. Germline V gene lookup returns CDR1 SNHLY and CDR2 FYNNEI. The CDR3 is 13 amino acids. CDR3 region: CASSGERTYGYTF. In DNA, the CDR3 is TGTGCCAGCAGTGGGGAACGGACCTATGGCTACACCTTC.

V and J are TRBV6-1 and TRBJ1-5; 7 positions agree with TRBD1. This CDR3 is built from 16 residues. Germline loops: CDR1 MNHNS, CDR2 SASEGT. Unmatched junction bases numbered 11, after V lost 4 bases and J lost 5 bases. The CDR3 DNA follows: TGTGCCAGCAGTGGGGGGCGGAGGACAGGAGATCAGCCCCAGCATTTT. As protein: CASSGGRRTGDQPQHF.

The J gene is TRBJ1-6, the V gene TRBV30; TRBD1 is a possible D gene (6 bases). Germline-derived CDR1 and CDR2 are GTSNPN and SVGIG (reference sequence). V lost 5 bases, J lost 14 bases, and 16 bases lay in between. The CDR3 sequence is 12 residues long. Here the CDR3 reads CAWGRGGPSLHF. CDR3 nucleotides: TGTGCCTGGGGTCGGGGGGGCCCATCCCTCCACTTT.

V gene TRBV11-1 combines with J gene TRBJ1-1; no firm D call. Germline V gene data show CDR1 as SGHAT and CDR2 as FQDESV (reference sequence). V dropped 6 bases and J dropped 1 base, with 9 bases sitting between them. CDR3 size: 13 residues. The CDR3 is CASSGNRNTEAFF. CDR3 coding DNA: TGTGCCAGCAGTGGTAACAGGAACACTGAAGCTTTCTTT.